The next 31 T cell receptor beta chains were all read from a single sample in a study of low-dose radiotherapy and immunotherapy resistance in tumors. With TRAV- and TRBV-specific primers, first-strand cDNA was made, covering the alpha and beta chains. The PCR that amplified TCRs ran for 20 to 25 cycles, relying on a constant-region primer and a V-primer adapter. TCRdb called the reads again in MiXCR, with one record for every CDR3 protein. The sample includes 12,000 to 15,000 distinct CDR3 sequences, roughly 48% of them seen just once. The source of these receptors is a human donor with advanced metastatic prostate, ovarian, gallbladder or colorectal cancer (not recorded which). This table probably holds off-target reads from a library built for another chain.

V gene TRBV10-3 combines with J gene TRBJ2-3; D may be TRBD2 (5 bases). Germline values: CDR1 ENHRY, CDR2 SYGVKD. The V end was cut by 4 bases, the J end by 6 bases, with 14 bases between. The CDR3 has 14 residues. CDR3: CAISGGRGDDTQYF. The CDR3 nucleotides are TGTGCCATCAGTGGAGGACGGGGAGACGATACGCAGTATTTT.

The chain carries TRBV28 and TRBJ2-7; 11 bases align to TRBD1. V lost 8 bases and J lost 4; bases outside the gene matches: 7. The CDR3 is made up of 14 amino acids. Germline V CDR1 and CDR2: MDHEN, SYDVKM. The CDR3 DNA sequence: TGTGCCAGCGGGGGGACAGGGGGGAGGTACGAGCAGTACTTC. Residues: CASGGTGGRYEQYF.

In its sample, this clonotype was seen a few times. The chain has TRBV5-4 and TRBJ1-1; TRBD1 matches at 11 bases. The CDR3 runs to 14 residues. Losses at the gene ends were 5 bases for V and 4 bases for J; bases not matched to a gene: 4. Looked up from germline, CDR1 is SGHNT and CDR2 is YYREEE (reference sequence). This chain's CDR3 is CASSSGTGGTEAFF. As DNA, the CDR3 is TGTGCCAGCAGTTCGGGGACAGGGGGCACTGAAGCTTTCTTT. Full variable domain (outside the CDR3, taken from reference TRBV5-4 and TRBJ1-1): ETGVTQSPTHLIKTRGQQVTLRCSSQSGHNTVSWYQQALGQGPQFIFQYYREEENGRGNFPPRFSGLQFPNYSSELNVNALELDDSALYLCASSSGTGGTEAFFGQGTRLTVV.

The V gene is TRBV12-3 or TRBV12-4, the J gene TRBJ1-2; D is unclear. This CDR3 is 13 amino acids long. V was trimmed by 6 bases and J by 1 base, leaving 9 bases between them. In DNA form, the CDR3 reads TGTGCCAGCAGAGCCCCCGGTAACTATGGCTACACCTTC. As protein: CASRAPGNYGYTF.

The CDR3 loop reads CASRQVGELFF. CDR3 DNA sequence: TGTGCCAGCAGACAAGTCGGGGAGCTGTTTTTT. The chain uses TRBV25-1 and TRBJ2-2; D remains unclear. This CDR3 is built from 11 residues. CDR1 is MGHDK and CDR2 is SYGVNS in the germline V gene. V was cut by 6 bases and J by 7 bases, with 6 bases left in between.

The J gene is TRBJ1-1, the V gene TRBV5-4; TRBD1 agrees at 8 bases. Germline V CDR1 and CDR2: SGHNT, YYREEE (reference sequence). The J segment lost 7 bases and the V segment lost 7 bases, leaving 9 bases of the junction unmatched. The CDR3 has 13 residues. The CDR3 coding sequence is TGTGCCAGCCTCTTACAGGGGGGAAATGAAGCTTTCTTT. Amino acid sequence: CASLLQGGNEAFF.

This clonotype was seen a few times. The CDR3 DNA sequence: TGTGCCAGCAGCTTAGAGTCGGGGGGCTCCTCCTACGAGCAGTACTTC. Translating gives CASSLESGGSSYEQYF. This sequence joins TRBV11-2 and TRBJ2-7; D may be TRBD2 (7 bases). The CDR3 length is 16 residues. The V gene's germline CDR1 is SGHAT and CDR2 FQNNGV. V lost 0 bases to trimming and J lost 0 bases, with 12 bases between them.

This chain uses TRBV5-6 with TRBJ2-3, with 11 bases aligning to TRBD2. With 1 base clipped from V and 6 bases from J, the junction kept 4 bases outside the gene matches. This CDR3 spans 15 amino acids. Germline CDR1 reads SGHDT; CDR2 reads YYEEEE. The CDR3 here is CASSLTSGSLDTQYF. The CDR3 DNA is TGTGCCAGCAGCTTGACTAGCGGGAGCCTCGATACGCAGTATTTT.

In this sample, this clonotype turned up a few times. The rearrangement uses TRBV20-1 and TRBJ2-7; 9 bases map to TRBD2. The germline CDR1 and CDR2 sequences are DFQATT and SNEGSKA (reference sequence). This CDR3 comprises 14 residues. The V and J ends lost 1 base and 2 bases, in that order; junction bases with no gene match: 3. The CDR3 region is CSARVVAGAYEQYF. CDR3 nucleotide sequence: TGCAGTGCTAGAGTGGTAGCGGGGGCCTACGAGCAGTACTTC.

The table lists this clonotype with a few counts. The chain employs TRBV6-2 or TRBV6-3 and TRBJ2-2; D gene ambiguous. Trimming removed 0 bases from V and 4 bases from J, with 6 bases in between. CDR1 is MNHEY and CDR2 is SVGEGT in the germline V gene. The CDR3 spans 14 residues. The CDR3, as DNA: TGTGCCAGCAGTTACTCAAGTTTCACCGGGGAGCTGTTTTTT. This gives the protein CASSYSSFTGELFF.

In its sample, this clonotype was seen once. The chain uses TRBV7-6 and TRBJ2-5; possible D gene TRBD2, 6 bases. The CDR3 is 13 amino acids. CDR1 is SGHVS and CDR2 is FNYEAQ in the germline V gene. V lost 5 bases and J 2 bases, leaving 9 bases between the germline ends. The CDR3 DNA reads TGTGCCAGCAGCCGCGGGGCACAAGAGACCCAGTACTTC. Encoded protein: CASSRGAQETQYF.

The gene calls are TRBV6-2 or TRBV6-3 and TRBJ1-3, with D unresolved. This CDR3 is 13 amino acids long. CDR1 and CDR2 from the germline V gene are MNHEY and SVGEGT. V was trimmed by 0 bases and J by 5 bases, leaving 5 bases between them. CDR3 in amino acids: CASSYSFRNTIYF. The CDR3 nucleotides are TGTGCCAGCAGTTACTCGTTTCGAAACACCATATATTTT.

DNA for the CDR3: TGTGCCAGCAGCTTCGGACAGGGGTCAGGATCACCCCTCCACTTT. This codes for CASSFGQGSGSPLHF. The chain employs TRBV7-2 and TRBJ1-6, with TRBD1 matching over 9 bases. V shed 3 bases and J 10 bases; nucleotides not matched to a gene: 7. This CDR3 has 15 residues. Germline-derived CDR1 and CDR2 are SGHTA and FQGNSA.

The V and J genes are TRBV2 and TRBJ1-5, with a possible D match to TRBD1 (6 bases). Germline V gene sequence: CDR1 SNHLY, CDR2 FYNNEI. V lost 3 bases and J 2 bases, leaving 8 bases between the germline ends. The CDR3 consists of 14 residues. The CDR3 coding sequence is TGTGCCAGCAGTGACAGGGGAGGCAATCAGCCCCAGCATTTT. Its translation: CASSDRGGNQPQHF.

The gene calls are TRBV28 and TRBJ2-7, with 12 positions matching TRBD2. The ends lost 9 bases at V and 3 bases at J; junction bases unmatched: 15. The germline CDR1 and CDR2 sequences are MDHEN and SYDVKM. The CDR3 has 17 amino acids. CDR3 sequence reads: CASLPWLTSGSNYEQYF. CDR3 sequence (DNA): TGTGCCAGTCTACCTTGGCTGACTAGCGGGAGTAACTACGAGCAGTACTTC.

This clonotype was seen a handful of times. The CDR3 DNA is TGTGCCAGCAGCTTACCGCTAGGGACGACCTACGAGCAGTACTTC. Its protein product is CASSLPLGTTYEQYF. The rearrangement joins TRBV7-8 to TRBJ2-7, with D perhaps matching TRBD1 or TRBD2 (5 bases each). Between the trimmed V and J ends, which lost 2 bases and 2 bases, there was a span of 13 bases. Germline CDR1 and CDR2: SGHVS and FQNEAQ. The CDR3 extends over 15 amino acids. Based on the CDR3 plus reference TRBV7-8 and TRBJ2-7, the full variable domain is GAGVSQSPRYKVAKRGQDVALRCDPISGHVSLFWYQQALGQGPEFLTYFQNEAQLDKSGLPSDRFFAERPEGSVSTLKIQRTQQEDSAVYLCASSLPLGTTYEQYFGPGTRLTVT.

This clonotype turned up a few times. V usage is TRBV5-1 and J usage is TRBJ2-3, with no clear D. This CDR3 has 18 residues. The V end was cut by 8 bases, the J end by 6 bases, with 31 bases between. Germline values: CDR1 SGHRS, CDR2 YFSETQ. CDR3 loop: CARPEARIPPRRIDTQYF. CDR3 nucleotides: TGCGCCAGACCAGAGGCGCGGATCCCCCCAAGGCGGATTGATACGCAGTATTTT.

The V gene is TRBV28, the J gene TRBJ2-1; the D call may be TRBD1 or TRBD2 (5 bases each). Germline CDR1 reads MDHEN; CDR2 reads SYDVKM. The V end lost 5 bases, the J end lost 7 bases, and 9 bases lay between the germline ends. The CDR3 has 12 amino acids. CDR3 amino acids: CASSPGLNEQFF. CDR3 DNA: TGTGCCAGCAGTCCGGGGCTTAATGAGCAGTTCTTC.

This clonotype turned up a few times. V gene TRBV10-1 combines with J gene TRBJ2-7; TRBD1 might be the D (5 bases). This CDR3 spans 14 amino acids. Germline V gene data show CDR1 as WNHNN and CDR2 as SYGVQD (reference sequence). Trimming took 6 bases from V and 0 from J, leaving 12 bases between them. The DNA of the CDR3 is TGCGCCAGCAGCGTACTCCAGGGCTCCTACGAGCAGTACTTC. Protein sequence: CASSVLQGSYEQYF.

This chain uses TRBV28 with TRBJ2-3; TRBD2 matches 9 bases. The CDR3 covers 15 residues. After removal of 4 bases from V and 6 bases from J, the junction contained 8 bases not matched to a gene. Germline CDR1 MDHEN, CDR2 SYDVKM. The chain's CDR3 is CASSWREGLPDTQYF. The CDR3, as DNA: TGTGCCAGCAGTTGGCGGGAGGGCCTTCCTGATACGCAGTATTTT.

The chain uses TRBV7-2 and TRBJ2-3, with 7 bases matching TRBD2. V shed 10 bases and J 0 bases; nucleotides not matched to a gene: 4. Germline V lookup: CDR1 SGHTA, CDR2 FQGNSA. The CDR3 length is 13 residues. CDR3 in DNA: TGTGCCACCAGGCGGGGGAGCACAGATACGCAGTATTTT. It is translated as CATRRGSTDTQYF.

The chain recombines TRBV19 with TRBJ2-3; 7 bases match TRBD1. From germline, CDR1 is LNHDA and CDR2 SQIVND (reference sequence). The CDR3 sequence is 13 residues long. The trim removed 6 bases at V and 3 bases at J, leaving 3 bases unmatched. The CDR3 is CASRGTETDTQYF. CDR3 bases: TGTGCCAGTAGAGGGACAGAGACAGATACGCAGTATTTT.

This sequence joins TRBV13 and TRBJ2-3; D possibly corresponds to TRBD2 (6 bases). Trimming stripped 3 bases from V and 6 bases from J, with 10 bases between. The CDR3 is 13 residues long. Germline V gene lookup returns CDR1 PRHDT and CDR2 FYEKMQ (reference sequence). The CDR3 sequence: CASSLAGRDTQYF. CDR3 coding DNA: TGTGCCAGCAGCTTGGCGGGGAGGGATACGCAGTATTTT.

The chain carries TRBV5-4 and TRBJ2-2, with TRBD2 matching over 9 bases. CDR1 is SGHNT, CDR2 YYREEE, per germline (reference sequence). V gave up 4 bases and J gave up 1 base; unmatched junction bases: 11. The CDR3 length is 18 residues. The CDR3 here is CASSRTFLAGVNTGELFF. The CDR3 region has the DNA TGTGCCAGCAGCCGAACCTTTTTAGCGGGAGTGAACACCGGGGAGCTGTTTTTT.

The chain links TRBV5-6 to TRBJ2-3; 8 nucleotides line up with TRBD2. The CDR3 has 16 residues. J gave up 5 bases and V 3 bases, and 11 bases lay outside the gene matches. Germline CDR1 and CDR2: SGHDT and YYEEEE. The CDR3 protein is CASSYYSGGLIDTQYF. CDR3 sequence (DNA): TGTGCCAGCAGCTACTACAGCGGGGGTTTGATAGATACGCAGTATTTT.

The table lists this clonotype with a count of one. V and J are TRBV30 and TRBJ2-3; D call uncertain. The V gene's germline CDR1 is GTSNPN and CDR2 SVGIG (reference sequence). The CDR3 has 13 amino acids. V was cut by 0 bases and J by 4 bases, with 8 bases left in between. CDR3: CAWSVLLADTQYF. The DNA of the CDR3 is TGTGCCTGGAGTGTACTATTGGCAGATACGCAGTATTTT.

This chain connects TRBV20-1 to TRBJ1-2, with TRBD1 identical over 7 bases. Germline CDR1 DFQATT, CDR2 SNEGSKA (reference sequence). With 0 bases clipped from V and 8 bases from J, the junction kept 6 bases outside the gene matches. CDR3 length: 13 residues. The CDR3 region has the DNA TGCAGTGCTAGAGATGTGACAGGGTGGGGCTACACCTTC. It is translated as CSARDVTGWGYTF.

The chain is built from TRBV28 and TRBJ2-7, with TRBD1 matching 9 bases. The CDR3 loop spans 13 amino acids. Germline V gives CDR1 MDHEN, CDR2 SYDVKM. V gave up 11 bases and J gave up 2 bases; unmatched junction bases: 7. The CDR3 DNA follows: TGTGCCCTCAGGGACAGGGTAACCTACGAGCAGTACTTC. Translation: CALRDRVTYEQYF.

This clonotype was found once. The rearrangement links TRBV6-8 to TRBJ1-2; D perhaps matches TRBD1 (6 bases). This CDR3 is 15 amino acids long. In germline, CDR1 is MNHGY, CDR2 SAAAGT. Trimming cost V 6 bases and J 2 bases, with 16 bases left between them. The CDR3 DNA follows: TGTGCCAGCAGGGAGACAGGAGCAGGCAACTATGGCTACACCTTC. As protein: CASRETGAGNYGYTF.

V and J are TRBV29-1 and TRBJ2-3, with D hard to call. The germline V and J ends were trimmed by 3 bases and 4 bases, with 2 bases remaining between them. Germline-derived CDR1 and CDR2 are SQVTM and ANQGSEA. This CDR3 has 10 amino acids. The CDR3 region has the DNA TGCAGCGTTGAGGCAGATACGCAGTATTTT. This codes for CSVEADTQYF.

This sequence joins TRBV5-1 and TRBJ2-3, with D uncertain. Trimming pared 4 bases from V and 0 bases from J, leaving 12 bases between. Germline V gives CDR1 SGHRS, CDR2 YFSETQ. This CDR3 contains 15 residues. CDR3 sequence (DNA): TGCGCCAGCAGCCCAGCGACACTTAGCACAGATACGCAGTATTTT. Translation gives CASSPATLSTDTQYF.